This T cell receptor beta chain was retrieved from a study of blood T cell repertoires in COVID-19. The CDR3 loop spans 15 amino acids. Germline CDR1 and CDR2: SGHVS and FQNEAQ. With 1 base removed from V and 4 bases from J, the gap between germline ends came to 11 bases. Data came from immunoSEQ multiplex PCR; TCRdb stores just in-frame clones and leaves some out. The data contain fewer than 400,000 clones, about four fifths of them singletons. J is TRBJ2-1 and V is TRBV7-8; D might be TRBD2 (6 bases). This TCR came from a man aged 25-45 years with active or convalescent COVID-19. The sequenced sample was peripheral blood. The DNA of the CDR3 is TGTGCCAGCAGCTTAGGGGGGACTTCTTACAATGAGCAGTTCTTC. It is translated as CASSLGGTSYNEQFF.